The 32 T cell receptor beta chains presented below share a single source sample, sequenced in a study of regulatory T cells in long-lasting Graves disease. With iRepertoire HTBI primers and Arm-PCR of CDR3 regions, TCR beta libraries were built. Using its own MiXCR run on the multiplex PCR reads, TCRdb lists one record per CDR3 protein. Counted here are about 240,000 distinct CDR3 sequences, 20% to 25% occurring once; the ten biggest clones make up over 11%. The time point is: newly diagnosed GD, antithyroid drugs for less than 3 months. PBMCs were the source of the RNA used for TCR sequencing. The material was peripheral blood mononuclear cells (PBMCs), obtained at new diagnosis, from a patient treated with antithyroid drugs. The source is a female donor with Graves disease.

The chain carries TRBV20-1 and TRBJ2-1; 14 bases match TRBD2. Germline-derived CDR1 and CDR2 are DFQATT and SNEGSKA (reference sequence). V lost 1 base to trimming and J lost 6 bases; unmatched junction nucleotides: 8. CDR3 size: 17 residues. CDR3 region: CSARGRPTSGGANEQFF. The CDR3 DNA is TGCAGTGCTAGAGGCCGCCCGACTAGCGGGGGGGCCAATGAGCAGTTCTTC.

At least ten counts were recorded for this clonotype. The CDR3 sequence: CSVEDRASEQYF. CDR3 sequence (DNA): TGCAGCGTTGAAGATCGGGCAAGCGAGCAGTACTTC. V usage is TRBV29-1 and J usage is TRBJ2-7; D unclear. The CDR3 spans 12 residues. Trimming took 0 bases from V and 6 from J, leaving 9 bases between them. Looked up from germline, CDR1 is SQVTM and CDR2 is ANQGSEA.

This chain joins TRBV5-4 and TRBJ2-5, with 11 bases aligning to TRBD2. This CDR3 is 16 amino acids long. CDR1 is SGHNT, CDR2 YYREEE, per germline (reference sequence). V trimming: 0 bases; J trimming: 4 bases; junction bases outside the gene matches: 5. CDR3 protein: CASSLEGSGRGETQYF. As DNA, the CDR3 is TGTGCCAGCAGCTTGGAGGGTAGCGGGAGGGGAGAGACCCAGTACTTC. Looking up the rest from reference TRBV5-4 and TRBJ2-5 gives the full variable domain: ETGVTQSPTHLIKTRGQQVTLRCSSQSGHNTVSWYQQALGQGPQFIFQYYREEENGRGNFPPRFSGLQFPNYSSELNVNALELDDSALYLCASSLEGSGRGETQYFGPGTRLLVL.

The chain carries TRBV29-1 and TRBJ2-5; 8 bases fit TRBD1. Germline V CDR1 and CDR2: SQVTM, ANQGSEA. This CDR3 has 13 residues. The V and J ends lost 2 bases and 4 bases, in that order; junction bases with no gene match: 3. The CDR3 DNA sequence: TGCAGCGTTGAACCGGACAGGGTAGAGACCCAGTACTTC. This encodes CSVEPDRVETQYF.

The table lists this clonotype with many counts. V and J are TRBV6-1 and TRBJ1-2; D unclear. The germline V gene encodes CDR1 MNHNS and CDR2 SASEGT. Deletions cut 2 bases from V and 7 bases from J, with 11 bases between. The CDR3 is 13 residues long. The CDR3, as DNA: TGTGCCAGCAGTGAAAAGATCCGAAGTGGCTACACCTTC. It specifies CASSEKIRSGYTF.

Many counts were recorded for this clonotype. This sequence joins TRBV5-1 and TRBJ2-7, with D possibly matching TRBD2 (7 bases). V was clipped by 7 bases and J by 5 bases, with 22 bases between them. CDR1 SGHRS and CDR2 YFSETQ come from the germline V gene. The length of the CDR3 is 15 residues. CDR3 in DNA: TGCGCCAGCCAACCCACCGGGGGGCAGAGGGACGAGCAGTACTTC. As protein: CASQPTGGQRDEQYF.

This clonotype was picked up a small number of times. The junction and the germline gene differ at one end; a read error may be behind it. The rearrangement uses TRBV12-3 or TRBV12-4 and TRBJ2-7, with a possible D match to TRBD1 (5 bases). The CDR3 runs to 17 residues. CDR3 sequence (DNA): TGTGCCAGCAGTTTATGGGTCGCCGGACAATTTACCTACGGGCAGTACTTC. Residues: CASSLWVAGQFTYGQYF.

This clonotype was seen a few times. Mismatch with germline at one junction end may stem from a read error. CDR3 protein: CASSGPRSPETQYF. As DNA, the CDR3 is TGTGCCAGCAGCGGCCCGAGGTCTCCCGAGACCCAGTACTTC. The chain uses TRBV5-1 and TRBJ2-5; maybe TRBD2 (5 bases). This CDR3 is built from 14 residues. Per germline, CDR1 SGHRS and CDR2 YFSETQ.

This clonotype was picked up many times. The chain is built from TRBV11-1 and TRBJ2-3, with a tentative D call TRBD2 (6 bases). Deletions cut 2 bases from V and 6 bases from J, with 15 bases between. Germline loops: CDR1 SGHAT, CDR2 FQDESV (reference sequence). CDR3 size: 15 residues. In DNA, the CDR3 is TGTGCCAGCAGCTTAACCGGGACTTTAGGGGATACGCAGTATTTT. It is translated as CASSLTGTLGDTQYF.

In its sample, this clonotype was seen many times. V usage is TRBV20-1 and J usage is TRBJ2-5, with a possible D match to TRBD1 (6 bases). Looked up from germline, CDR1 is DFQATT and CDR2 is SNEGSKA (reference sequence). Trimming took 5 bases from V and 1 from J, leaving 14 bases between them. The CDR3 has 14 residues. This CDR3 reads CSAGQLQSQETQYF. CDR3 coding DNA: TGCAGTGCTGGACAGCTCCAAAGCCAAGAGACCCAGTACTTC.

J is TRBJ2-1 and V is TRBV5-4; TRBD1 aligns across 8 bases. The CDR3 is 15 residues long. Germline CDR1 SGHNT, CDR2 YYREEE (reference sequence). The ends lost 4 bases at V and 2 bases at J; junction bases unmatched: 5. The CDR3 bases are TGTGCCAGCAGCACCAGGGGGCGCGCCTACAATGAGCAGTTCTTC. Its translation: CASSTRGRAYNEQFF.

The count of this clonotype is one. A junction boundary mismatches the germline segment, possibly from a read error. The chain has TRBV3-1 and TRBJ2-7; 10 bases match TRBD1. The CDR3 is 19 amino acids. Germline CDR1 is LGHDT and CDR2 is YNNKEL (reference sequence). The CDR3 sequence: CASSQEGGLPGQGTYEQHF. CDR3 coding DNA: TGTGCCAGCAGCCAAGAAGGGGGCCTCCCGGGACAGGGGACCTACGAGCAGCACTTC.

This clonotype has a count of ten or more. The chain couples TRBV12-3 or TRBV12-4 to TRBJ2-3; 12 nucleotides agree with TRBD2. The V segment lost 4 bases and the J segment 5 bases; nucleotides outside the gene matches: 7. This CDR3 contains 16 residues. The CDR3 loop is CASSSRLAGAQDTQYF. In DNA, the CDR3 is TGTGCCAGCAGTTCGCGACTAGCGGGGGCTCAAGATACGCAGTATTTT.

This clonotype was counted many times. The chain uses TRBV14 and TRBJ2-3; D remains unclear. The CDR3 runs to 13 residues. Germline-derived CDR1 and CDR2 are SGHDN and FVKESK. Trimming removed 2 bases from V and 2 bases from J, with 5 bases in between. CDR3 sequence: CASSQHLTDTQYF. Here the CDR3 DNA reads TGTGCCAGCAGCCAACACCTCACAGATACGCAGTATTTT.

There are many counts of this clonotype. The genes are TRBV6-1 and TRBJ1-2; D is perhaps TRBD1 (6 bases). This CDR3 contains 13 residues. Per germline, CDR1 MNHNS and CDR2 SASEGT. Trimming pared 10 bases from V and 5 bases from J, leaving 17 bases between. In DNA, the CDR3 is TGTGCCACCCAATCATTACAGGGTTATGGCTACACCTTC. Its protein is CATQSLQGYGYTF.

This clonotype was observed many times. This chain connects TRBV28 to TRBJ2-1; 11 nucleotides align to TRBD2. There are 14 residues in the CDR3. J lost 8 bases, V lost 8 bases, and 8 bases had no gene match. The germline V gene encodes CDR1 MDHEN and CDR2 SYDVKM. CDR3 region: CASPTSGSSYEQFF. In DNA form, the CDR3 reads TGTGCCAGCCCTACTAGCGGGAGTTCATATGAGCAGTTCTTC.

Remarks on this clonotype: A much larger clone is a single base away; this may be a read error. The CDR3: CSAQDPNTEALF. CDR3 sequence (DNA): TGCAGTGCCCAGGACCCGAACACTGAAGCTCTCTTT. The chain has TRBV20-1 and TRBJ1-1, with D uncertain. Germline-derived CDR1 and CDR2 are DFQATT and SNEGSKA (reference sequence). This CDR3 region has 12 residues.

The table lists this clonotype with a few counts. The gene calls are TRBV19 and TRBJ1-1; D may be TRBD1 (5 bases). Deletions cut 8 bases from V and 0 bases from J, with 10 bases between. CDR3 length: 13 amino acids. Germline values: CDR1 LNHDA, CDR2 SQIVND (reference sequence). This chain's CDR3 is CASGRVMNTEAFF. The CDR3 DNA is TGTGCCAGTGGCAGGGTAATGAACACTGAAGCTTTCTTT.

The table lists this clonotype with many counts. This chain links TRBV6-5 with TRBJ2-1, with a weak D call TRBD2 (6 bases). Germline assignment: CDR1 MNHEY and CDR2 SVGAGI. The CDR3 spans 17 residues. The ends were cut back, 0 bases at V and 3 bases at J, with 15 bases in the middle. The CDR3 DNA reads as TGTGCCAGCAGTTACTCGAGGGAACTAGCTCACTACAATGAGCAGTTCTTC. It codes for CASSYSRELAHYNEQFF.

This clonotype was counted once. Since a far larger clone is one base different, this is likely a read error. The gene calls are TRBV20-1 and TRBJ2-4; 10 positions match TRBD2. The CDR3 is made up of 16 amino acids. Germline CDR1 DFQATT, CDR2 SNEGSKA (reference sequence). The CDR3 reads CSARVQAGGPNNEHFF. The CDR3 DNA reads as TGCAGTGCTAGAGTCCAAGCGGGAGGGCCTAACAATGAGCATTTCTTC.

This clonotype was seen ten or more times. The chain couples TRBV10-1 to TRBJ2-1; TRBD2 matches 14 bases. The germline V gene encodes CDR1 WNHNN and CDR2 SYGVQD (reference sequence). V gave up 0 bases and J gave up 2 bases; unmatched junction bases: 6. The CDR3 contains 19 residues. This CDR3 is CASSESEGLAGETYNEQFF. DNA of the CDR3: TGCGCCAGCAGTGAGTCTGAGGGACTAGCGGGAGAAACCTACAATGAGCAGTTCTTC.

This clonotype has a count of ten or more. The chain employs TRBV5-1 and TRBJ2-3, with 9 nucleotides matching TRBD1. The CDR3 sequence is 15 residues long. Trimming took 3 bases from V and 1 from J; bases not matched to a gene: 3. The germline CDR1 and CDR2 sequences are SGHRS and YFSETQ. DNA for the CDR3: TGCGCCAGCAGCTCCCGGGACAGGGGCACAGATACGCAGTATTTT. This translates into CASSSRDRGTDTQYF.

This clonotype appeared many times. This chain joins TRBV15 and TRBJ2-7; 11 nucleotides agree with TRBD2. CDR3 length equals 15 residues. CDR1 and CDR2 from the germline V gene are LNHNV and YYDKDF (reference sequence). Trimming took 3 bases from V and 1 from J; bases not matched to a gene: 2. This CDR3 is CATSRTSGDSYEQYF. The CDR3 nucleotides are TGTGCCACCAGCAGGACTAGCGGGGATTCCTACGAGCAGTACTTC.

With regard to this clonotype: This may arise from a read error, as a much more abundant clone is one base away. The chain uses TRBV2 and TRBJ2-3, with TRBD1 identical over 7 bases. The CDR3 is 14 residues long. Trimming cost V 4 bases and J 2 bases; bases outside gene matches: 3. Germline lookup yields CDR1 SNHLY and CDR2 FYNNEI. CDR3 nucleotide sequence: TGTGCCAGCAGTGCCGGGACAGACACAGATACGCAGTATTTT. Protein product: CASSAGTDTDTQYF.

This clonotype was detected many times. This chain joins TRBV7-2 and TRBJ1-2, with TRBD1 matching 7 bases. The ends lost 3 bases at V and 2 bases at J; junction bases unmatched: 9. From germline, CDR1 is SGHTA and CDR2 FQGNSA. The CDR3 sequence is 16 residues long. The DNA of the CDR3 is TGTGCCAGCAGCTTGACCGGGACAGCTATGAACTATGGCTACACCTTC. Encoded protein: CASSLTGTAMNYGYTF.

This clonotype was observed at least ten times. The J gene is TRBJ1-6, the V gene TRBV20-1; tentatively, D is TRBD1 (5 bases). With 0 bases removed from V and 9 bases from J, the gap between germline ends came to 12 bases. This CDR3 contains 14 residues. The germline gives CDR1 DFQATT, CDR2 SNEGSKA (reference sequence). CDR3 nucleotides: TGCAGTGCTAGAGATATAGCGGGGCGTTCACCCCTCCACTTT. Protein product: CSARDIAGRSPLHF.

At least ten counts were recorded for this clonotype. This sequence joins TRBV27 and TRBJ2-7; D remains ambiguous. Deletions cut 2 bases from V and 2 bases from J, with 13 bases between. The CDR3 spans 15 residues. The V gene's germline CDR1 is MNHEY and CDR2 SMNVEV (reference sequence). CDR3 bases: TGTGCCAGCAGTTTAACCCCAGACCCAACCTACGAGCAGTACTTC. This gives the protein CASSLTPDPTYEQYF.

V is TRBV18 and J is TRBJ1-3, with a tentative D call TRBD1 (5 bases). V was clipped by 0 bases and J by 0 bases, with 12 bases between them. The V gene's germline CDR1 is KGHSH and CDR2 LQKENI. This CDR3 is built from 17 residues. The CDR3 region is CASSPPAGTYSGNTIYF. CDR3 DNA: TGTGCCAGCTCACCACCGGCAGGGACTTACTCTGGAAACACCATATATTTT.

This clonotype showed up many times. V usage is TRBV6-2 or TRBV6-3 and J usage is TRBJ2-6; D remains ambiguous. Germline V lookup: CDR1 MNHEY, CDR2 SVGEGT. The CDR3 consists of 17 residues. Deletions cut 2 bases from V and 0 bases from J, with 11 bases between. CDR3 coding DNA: TGTGCCAGCAGTTACGGGGATGCTTTCTCTGGGGCCAACGTCCTGACTTTC. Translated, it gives CASSYGDAFSGANVLTF.

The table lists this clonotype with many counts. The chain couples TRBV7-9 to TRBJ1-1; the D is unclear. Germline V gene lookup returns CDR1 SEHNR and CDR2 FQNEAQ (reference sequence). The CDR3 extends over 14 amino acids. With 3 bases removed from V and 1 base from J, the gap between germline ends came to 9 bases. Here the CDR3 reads CASSFDTRNTEAFF. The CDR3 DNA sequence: TGTGCCAGCAGCTTTGACACGCGGAACACTGAAGCTTTCTTT.

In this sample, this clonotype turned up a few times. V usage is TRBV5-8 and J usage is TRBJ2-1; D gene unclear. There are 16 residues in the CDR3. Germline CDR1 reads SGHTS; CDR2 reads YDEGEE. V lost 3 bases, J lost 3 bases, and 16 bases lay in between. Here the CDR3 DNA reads TGTGCCAGCAGCTCTCCGGCCCGGCTTATCTACAATGAGCAGTTCTTC. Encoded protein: CASSSPARLIYNEQFF.

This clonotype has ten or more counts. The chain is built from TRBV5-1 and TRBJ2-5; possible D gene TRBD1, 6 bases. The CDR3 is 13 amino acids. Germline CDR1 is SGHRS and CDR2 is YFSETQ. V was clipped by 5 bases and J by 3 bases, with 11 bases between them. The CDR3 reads CASSHRTEETQYF. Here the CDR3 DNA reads TGCGCCAGCAGTCACCGGACAGAAGAGACCCAGTACTTC.